A single T cell receptor beta chain is shown here with its context. Its matching antigen is unknown. The data derive from a study of T cell responses to AZD1222 COVID-19 vaccine. Whole-study findings and limits: CD4 TCRs covered the whole spike, strongest at regions 160-218 and 743-854.

The CDR3 spans 15 residues. V lost 6 bases, J lost 1 base, and 6 bases stayed unmatched. In germline, CDR1 is KGHSH, CDR2 LQKENI. The method was immunoSEQ multiplex PCR; TCRdb's version includes in-frame clones alone and lacks a portion of them. The data show about 130,000 clones, with about nine tenths seen just once and about 1.5% held by the top ten. The receptor's source is an adult in good health. This chain connects TRBV18 to TRBJ1-1; 9 nucleotides agree with TRBD1. The sample was peripheral blood, taken on day 0 of AZD1222 vaccination. DNA of the CDR3: TGTGCCAGCTCGGTGGGGACAGGGTCGAACACTGAAGCTTTCTTT. This encodes CASSVGTGSNTEAFF. Full variable domain (outside the CDR3, taken from reference TRBV18 and TRBJ1-1): NAGVMQNPRHLVRRRGQEARLRCSPMKGHSHVYWYRQLPEEGLKFMVYLQKENIIDESGMPKERFSAEFPKEGPSILRIQQVVRGDSAAYFCASSVGTGSNTEAFFGQGTRLTVV.